This T cell receptor (beta chain) was sequenced in a study of T cell repertoires in aging, cancer and after chemotherapy. Study at large: The whole study produced a dataset of approximately 10 million TCR reads.

With regard to this clonotype: Its target is not known.

Amplification of TCR beta used genomic DNA extracted from peripheral blood. The CDR3 covers 13 residues. The germline V gene has CDR1 SGHTA and CDR2 FQGNSA. Trimming shortened V by 3 bases and J by 7 bases, and 10 bases separated the two germline ends. General study findings and limits: In each cancer cohort, median generation probability increased across chemotherapy, suggesting thymic output rebounded.

TRB rearrangements spanning V, D and J were amplified using mixed TRB-A/B primers. TCRdb ran MiXCR on the multiplex PCR reads and lists one entry per CDR3 protein. Counted here are over 2,000 distinct CDR3 sequences, approximately 25% occurring once; the ten biggest clones make up about 31%. The chain carries TRBV7-2 and TRBJ2-1; D assignment may be TRBD1 or TRBD2 (6 bases each). The TCR sequence derives from a human donor with a solid tumor. The specimen sequenced was blood. CDR3 nucleotide sequence: TGTGCCAGCAGCTTCCAGGGGAGGAATGAGCAGTTCTTC. This codes for CASSFQGRNEQFF.